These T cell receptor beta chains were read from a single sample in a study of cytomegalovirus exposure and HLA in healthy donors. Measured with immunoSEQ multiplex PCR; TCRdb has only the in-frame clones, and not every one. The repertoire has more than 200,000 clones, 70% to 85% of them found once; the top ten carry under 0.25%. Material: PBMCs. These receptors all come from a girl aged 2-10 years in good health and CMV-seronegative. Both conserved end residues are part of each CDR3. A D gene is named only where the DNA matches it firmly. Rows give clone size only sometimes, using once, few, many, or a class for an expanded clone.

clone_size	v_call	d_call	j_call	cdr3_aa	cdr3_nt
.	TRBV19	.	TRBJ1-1	CASREGDTEAFF	TGTGCCAGTAGAGAGGGTGACACTGAAGCTTTCTTT
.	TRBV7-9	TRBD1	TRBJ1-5	CASSLGGTVGQPQHF	TGTGCCAGCAGCTTAGGGGGGACAGTAGGACAGCCCCAGCATTTT
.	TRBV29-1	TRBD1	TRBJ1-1	CSGQGTEAFF	TGCAGCGGACAGGGCACTGAAGCTTTCTTT
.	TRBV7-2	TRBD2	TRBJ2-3	CASSHPGLAGDTQYF	TGTGCCAGCAGCCACCCGGGACTAGCGGGAGATACGCAGTATTTT
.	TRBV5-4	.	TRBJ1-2	CASRPLSGNYGYTF	TGTGCCAGCAGGCCCCTGTCAGGGAACTATGGCTACACCTTC
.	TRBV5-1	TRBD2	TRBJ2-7	CASRILAGGSYEQYF	TGCGCCAGCCGCATCTTAGCGGGGGGCTCCTACGAGCAGTACTTC
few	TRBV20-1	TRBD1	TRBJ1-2	CSAIGQEPYTF	TGCAGTGCTATAGGACAGGAGCCCTACACCTTC
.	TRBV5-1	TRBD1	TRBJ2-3	CASSLVTGATDTQYF	TGCGCCAGCAGCTTGGTGACAGGGGCGACAGATACGCAGTATTTT
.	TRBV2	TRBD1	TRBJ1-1	CASSPTGGVGMAEAFF	TGTGCCAGCAGTCCGACAGGGGGGGTGGGTATGGCTGAAGCTTTCTTT
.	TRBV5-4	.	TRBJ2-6	CASSGAVSGANVLTF	TGTGCCAGCAGCGGGGCCGTTTCTGGGGCCAACGTCCTGACTTTC
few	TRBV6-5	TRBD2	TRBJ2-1	CASSRRLANEQFF	TGTGCCAGCAGTCGCCGACTAGCGAATGAGCAGTTCTTC
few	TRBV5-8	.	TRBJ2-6	CASTAGTSGANVLTF	TGTGCCAGCACCGCAGGAACCTCTGGGGCCAACGTCCTGACTTTC
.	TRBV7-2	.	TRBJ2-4	CASSPAGVAKNIQYF	TGTGCCAGCAGCCCCGCAGGGGTAGCCAAAAACATTCAGTACTTC
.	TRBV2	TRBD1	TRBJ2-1	CASVPGGLNEQFF	TGTGCCAGCGTGCCAGGGGGCCTGAATGAGCAGTTCTTC
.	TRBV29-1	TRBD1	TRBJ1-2	CSGGYRGPYGYTF	TGCAGCGGGGGTTACAGGGGGCCCTATGGCTACACCTTC
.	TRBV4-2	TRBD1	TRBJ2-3	CASSQERTGGFLSTDTQYF	TGTGCCAGCAGCCAAGAAAGGACAGGGGGATTCCTTAGCACAGATACGCAGTATTTT
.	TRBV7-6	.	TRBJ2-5	CASSLGAETQYF	TGTGCCAGCAGCTTGGGGGCTGAGACCCAGTACTTC
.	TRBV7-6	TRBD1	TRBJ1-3	CASSLGDQGEPGNTIYF	TGTGCCAGCAGCTTAGGAGACCAGGGGGAACCTGGAAACACCATATATTTT
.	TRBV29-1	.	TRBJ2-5	CSVEGTVFQETQYF	TGCAGCGTTGAAGGGACAGTTTTCCAAGAGACCCAGTACTTC
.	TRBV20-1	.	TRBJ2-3	CSARSGDTQYF	TGCAGTGCCCGATCGGGGGATACGCAGTATTTT
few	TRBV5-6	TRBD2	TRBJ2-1	CASSTLAGKWNEQFF	TGTGCCAGTAGTACCCTAGCGGGGAAGTGGAATGAGCAGTTCTTC
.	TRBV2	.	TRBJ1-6	CASSLGGGGGNSPLHF	TGTGCCAGCAGCCTCGGGGGGGGCGGGGGAAATTCACCCCTCCACTTT
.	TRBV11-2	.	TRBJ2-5	CASRKGGLWETQYF	TGTGCCAGCAGGAAGGGGGGGCTTTGGGAGACCCAGTACTTC
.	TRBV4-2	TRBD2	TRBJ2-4	CASSPVTSVAKNIQYF	TGTGCCAGCAGCCCGGTGACTAGCGTAGCCAAAAACATTCAGTACTTC
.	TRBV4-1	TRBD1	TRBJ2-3	CASRPFGTGVTDTQYF	TGCGCCAGCAGGCCCTTCGGGACAGGGGTCACAGATACGCAGTATTTT
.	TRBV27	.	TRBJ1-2	CASSWGGNLNYGYTF	TGTGCCAGCAGTTGGGGCGGAAACCTAAACTATGGCTACACCTTC